Detailed here is one T cell receptor (beta chain). The data belong to a study of blood T cell repertoires in COVID-19. The data were produced by immunoSEQ multiplex PCR, yet TCRdb's version contains in-frame clones alone and is incomplete. This table has 470,000 or so clones, 80% to 90% appearing once. The CDR3 is 16 amino acids. The V gene's germline CDR1 is SGHAT and CDR2 FQNNGV. V was clipped by 8 bases and J by 3 bases; unmatched bases: 10. The sample consisted of peripheral blood. The chain joins TRBV11-2 to TRBJ1-2; 12 bases line up with TRBD1. This clonotype was obtained from a human donor in a cohort sampled during active COVID-19. CDR3 nucleotide sequence: TGTGCCAGCGCCCGGGACAGGGGGCAGGTCGACTATGGCTACACCTTC. It translates to CASARDRGQVDYGYTF.